This TCR beta chain derives from a study of blood T cell repertoires in COVID-19. Study information: Acute-phase and convalescent COVID-19 samples originated in the United States, Italy and Spain. PBMCs, B-cell-depleted T cells, or T cells were the source of the cDNA or gDNA that made up the material.

Original processing notes: Cell counts per sample came from amplifying reference gene primers. Measured with immunoSEQ multiplex PCR; TCRdb has only the in-frame clones, and not every one. V, J and clone size are those of that table, while D and trimming were read from the DNA. The table records roughly 280,000 clones, roughly 86% of them present only once. Seattle participants joined during active infection and were tracked over time. CDR3 length: 17 amino acids. Looked up from germline, CDR1 is LNHDA and CDR2 is SQIVND (reference sequence). Trimming removed 0 bases from V and 4 bases from J; junction bases left unmatched: 10.

The rearrangement links TRBV19 to TRBJ1-1, with 8 bases matching TRBD1. This clonotype originated in a woman aged 60 to 75 with COVID-19, enrolled during active disease. The sequenced material came from peripheral blood. CDR3 bases: TGTGCCAGTAGTATAGAGTCGACAGGGGATCGGTCCACTGAAGCTTTCTTT. It is translated as CASSIESTGDRSTEAFF.